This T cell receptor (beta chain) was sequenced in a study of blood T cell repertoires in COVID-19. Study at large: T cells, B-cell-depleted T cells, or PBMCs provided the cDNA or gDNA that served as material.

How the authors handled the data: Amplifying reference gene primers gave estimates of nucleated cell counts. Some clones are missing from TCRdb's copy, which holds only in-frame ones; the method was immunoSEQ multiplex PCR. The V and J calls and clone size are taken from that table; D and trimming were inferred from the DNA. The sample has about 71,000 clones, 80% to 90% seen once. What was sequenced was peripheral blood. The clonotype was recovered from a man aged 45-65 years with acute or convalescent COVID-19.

The CDR3 protein is CAISESKSGGIEKLFF. CDR3 DNA: TGTGCCATCAGTGAGTCGAAGTCAGGAGGGATTGAAAAACTGTTTTTT. The V call is TRBV10-3, the J call TRBJ1-4; D call uncertain. The germline V and J ends were trimmed by 0 bases and 7 bases, with 15 bases remaining between them. In germline, CDR1 is ENHRY, CDR2 SYGVKD. The CDR3 has 16 amino acids.